This T cell receptor (beta chain) was identified in a study of immune evolution from preneoplasia to lung adenocarcinoma. The study's findings and limits: Normal lung had highest clonality; later lesions appeared denser, more diverse.

As to this clone: Its antigen is undetermined.

H&E slides confirmed each diagnosis, reviewed by two pathologists independently. Clones were sequenced by immunoSEQ multiplex PCR, and TCRdb holds only the in-frame ones, with some missing. In the table there are some 4,900 clones, under 85% of which are singletons. In germline, CDR1 is SEHNR, CDR2 FQNEAQ (reference sequence). This CDR3 is built from 16 residues. V lost 3 bases and J lost 4; bases outside the gene matches: 8. This TCR was sampled from a person aged 50-75 years with lung adenocarcinoma. Sequenced sample: FFPE normal lung tissue adjacent to the tumor. This chain joins TRBV7-9 and TRBJ2-5, with 10 nucleotides matching TRBD2. In DNA, the CDR3 is TGTGCCAGCAGCTTCTGGAGCGGGAGGGTTTTAGAGACCCAGTACTTC. It encodes CASSFWSGRVLETQYF.